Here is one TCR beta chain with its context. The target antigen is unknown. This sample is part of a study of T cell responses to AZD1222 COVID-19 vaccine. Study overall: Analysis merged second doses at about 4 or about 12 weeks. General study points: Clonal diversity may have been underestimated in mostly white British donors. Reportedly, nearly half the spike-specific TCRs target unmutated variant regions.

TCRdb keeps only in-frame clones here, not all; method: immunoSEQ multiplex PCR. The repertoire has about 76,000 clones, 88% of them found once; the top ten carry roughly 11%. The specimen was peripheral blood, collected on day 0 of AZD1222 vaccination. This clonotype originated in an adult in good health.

CDR3 sequence reads: CASRPDRVHGYTF. The CDR3 DNA reads TGTGCCAGCAGGCCCGACAGGGTGCATGGCTACACCTTC. The gene calls are TRBV6-4 and TRBJ1-2, with 7 bases lining up with TRBD1. The CDR3 spans 13 residues. Germline assignment: CDR1 MRHNA and CDR2 SNTAGT. V lost 6 bases to trimming and J lost 6 bases; unmatched junction nucleotides: 7.